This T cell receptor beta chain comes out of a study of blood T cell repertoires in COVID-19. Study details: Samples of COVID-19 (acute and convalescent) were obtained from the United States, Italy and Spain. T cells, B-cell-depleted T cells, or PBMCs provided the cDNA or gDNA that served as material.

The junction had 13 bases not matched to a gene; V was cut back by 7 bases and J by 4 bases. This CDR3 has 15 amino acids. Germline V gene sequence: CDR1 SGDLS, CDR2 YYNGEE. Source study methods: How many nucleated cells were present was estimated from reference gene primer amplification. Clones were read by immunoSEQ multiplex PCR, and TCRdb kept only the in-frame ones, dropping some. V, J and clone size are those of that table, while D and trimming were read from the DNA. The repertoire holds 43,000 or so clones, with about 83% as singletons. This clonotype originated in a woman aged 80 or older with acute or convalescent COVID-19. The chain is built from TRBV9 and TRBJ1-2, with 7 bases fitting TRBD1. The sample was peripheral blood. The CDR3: CASGSGTDFPYGYTF. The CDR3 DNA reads TGTGCCAGCGGTTCCGGGACAGATTTTCCCTATGGCTACACCTTC.